This TCR beta chain was sequenced in a study of T cell responses to AZD1222 COVID-19 vaccine. This CDR3 comprises 11 residues. The V gene lost 0 bases and the J gene lost 5 bases, with 1 base spanning the gap. This clone was observed many times. What it binds is unknown. General study points: Donors were largely white British and mainly female; clonal diversity was possibly underestimated.

TCRdb's copy holds only in-frame clones and misses some; the assay was immunoSEQ multiplex PCR. Of roughly 120,000 clones in the sample, 86% were seen once. The clonotype comes from an adult who received the AZD1222 COVID-19 vaccine. The chain uses TRBV23-1 and TRBJ1-1, with unresolved D. TRBV23-1 is given ORF status, its function remaining uncertain. Sequenced here: peripheral blood, sampled 28 days after the second AZD1222 dose. The CDR3 DNA reads as TGCGCCAGCAGTCAATCTACTGAAGCTTTCTTT. Its protein is CASSQSTEAFF.